This T cell receptor beta chain was obtained from a study of T cells in Graves' hyperthyroidism and ophthalmopathy. Patients were excluded because of uncontrolled infection, other autoimmune disease, pregnancy or lactation. Diagnosis relied on clinical symptoms, serum thyroxine and TRAb, thyroid ultrasound and orbital computed tomography. General study results and limits: Most thyroid clonotypes that were expanded above 0.001 also turned up in blood. The model made its ophthalmopathy prediction, and onset followed a median around 6.5 months later.

About this clonotype: Antigen: not known. Sequence at one end of the junction differs from germline and may be a read error.

There are 16 residues in the CDR3. Germline V lookup: CDR1 SGHTA, CDR2 FQGTGA. Amplified regions were TCR beta CDR3 sequences from RNA transcripts. The HTBI primer set was used in a first-round RT-PCR of the TCR CDR3. TCRdb re-derived calls from the multiplex PCR reads in MiXCR, one entry per CDR3 protein. Of 560,000 or so distinct CDR3 sequences listed, approximately 44% are singletons. The receptor was derived from a woman younger than 30 with Graves' hyperthyroidism. V usage is TRBV7-3 and J usage is TRBJ2-7; the match to TRBD2 covers 10 bases. The sample comprised peripheral blood or thyroid tissue (not recorded which). The CDR3 here is CASSQAASGSWYEQYF. The CDR3 nucleotides read TGCGCCAGCAGCCAAGCGGCTAGCGGGAGTTGGTACGAGCAGTACTTC. The full variable domain, in which reference TRBV7-3 and TRBJ2-7 provide the parts outside the CDR3, is GAGVSQTPSNKVTEKGKYVELRCDPISGHTALYWYRQSLGQGPEFLIYFQGTGAADDSGLPNDRFFAVRPEGSVSTLKIQRTERGDSAVYLCASSQAASGSWYEQYFGPGTRLTVT.